This T cell receptor beta chain comes out of a study of T cell responses to AZD1222 COVID-19 vaccine. Clones were read by immunoSEQ multiplex PCR, and TCRdb kept only the in-frame ones, dropping some. The table shows 90,000 to 130,000 clones, with 85% to 90% occurring only once. Germline V gene data show CDR1 as SGHNT and CDR2 as YYREEE (reference sequence). The CDR3 consists of 13 residues. V was clipped by 4 bases and J by 5 bases; unmatched bases: 3. V is TRBV5-4 and J is TRBJ1-5; 7 positions agree with TRBD1. The receptor was isolated from an adult who received the AZD1222 COVID-19 vaccine. Sequencing was performed on peripheral blood, taken 28 days after the second AZD1222 dose. The CDR3: CASSQDRDQPQHF. The CDR3 DNA follows: TGTGCCAGCAGCCAAGACAGGGATCAGCCCCAGCATTTT.